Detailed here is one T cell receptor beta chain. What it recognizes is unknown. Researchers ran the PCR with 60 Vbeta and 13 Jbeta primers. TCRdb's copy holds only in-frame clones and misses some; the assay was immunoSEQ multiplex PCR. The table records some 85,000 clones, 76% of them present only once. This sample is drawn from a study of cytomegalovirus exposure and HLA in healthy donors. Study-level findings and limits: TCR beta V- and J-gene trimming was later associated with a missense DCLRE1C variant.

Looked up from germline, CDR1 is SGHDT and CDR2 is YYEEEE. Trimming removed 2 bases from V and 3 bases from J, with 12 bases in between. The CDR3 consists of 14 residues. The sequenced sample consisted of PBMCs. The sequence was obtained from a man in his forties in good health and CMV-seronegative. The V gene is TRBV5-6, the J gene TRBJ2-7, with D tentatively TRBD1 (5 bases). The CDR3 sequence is CASSFRQSIYEQYF. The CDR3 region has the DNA TGTGCCAGCAGCTTTCGACAGTCAATCTACGAGCAGTACTTC.